Given below is one T cell receptor beta chain in context. This study enrolled people aged about 18 to 90 from about two dozen US geographic areas. V shed 2 bases, J shed 2 bases, and the junction held 8 bases outside the gene matches. The CDR3 totals 16 residues. The germline V gene has CDR1 SGHRS and CDR2 YFSETQ. Generated by immunoSEQ multiplex PCR, the TCRdb table keeps only in-frame clones and is missing some. The sample contains about 140,000 clones, about 75% of which appear only once. This entry is derived from a study of blood T cell repertoires in COVID-19. The J gene is TRBJ2-3, the V gene TRBV5-1, with 7 nucleotides matching TRBD1. Input material: PBMCs or T cells enriched from blood (not recorded which). The clonotype originates from a woman aged 45-65 years who had recovered from COVID-19. The CDR3 here is CASSLSGQEYTDTQYF. The CDR3 bases are TGCGCCAGCAGCTTAAGCGGACAGGAGTACACAGATACGCAGTATTTT.